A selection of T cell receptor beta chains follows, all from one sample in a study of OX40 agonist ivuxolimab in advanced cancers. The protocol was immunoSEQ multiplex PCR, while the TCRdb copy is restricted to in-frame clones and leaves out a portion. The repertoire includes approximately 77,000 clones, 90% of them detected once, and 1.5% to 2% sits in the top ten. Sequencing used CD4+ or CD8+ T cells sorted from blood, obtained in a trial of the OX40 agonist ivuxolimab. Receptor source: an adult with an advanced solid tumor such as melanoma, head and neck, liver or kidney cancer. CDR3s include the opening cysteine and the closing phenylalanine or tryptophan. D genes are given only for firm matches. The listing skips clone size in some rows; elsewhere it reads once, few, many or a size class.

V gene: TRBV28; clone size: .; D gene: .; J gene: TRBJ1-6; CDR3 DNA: TGTGCCAGCAGTTCGGGACAACGTAATTCACCCCTCCACTTT; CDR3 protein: CASSSGQRNSPLHF
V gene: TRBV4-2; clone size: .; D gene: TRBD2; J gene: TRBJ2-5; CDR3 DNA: TGTGCCAGCAGCCAGGTCACTAGCGGGAGGGCTGGAGAGACCCAGTACTTC; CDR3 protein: CASSQVTSGRAGETQYF
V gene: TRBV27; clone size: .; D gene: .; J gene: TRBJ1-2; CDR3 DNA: TGTGCCAGCAAGGGGGGGGCGTCCTATGGCTACACCTTC; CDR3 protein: CASKGGASYGYTF
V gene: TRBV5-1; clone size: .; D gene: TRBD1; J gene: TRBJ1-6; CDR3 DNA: TGCGCCAGCAGCCCCGGGACAGACTATAATTCACCCCTCCACTTT; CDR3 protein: CASSPGTDYNSPLHF
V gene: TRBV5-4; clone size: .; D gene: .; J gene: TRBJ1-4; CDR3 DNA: TGTGCCAGCAGCTTGTCTGGAACTAATGAAAAACTGTTTTTT; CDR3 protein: CASSLSGTNEKLFF
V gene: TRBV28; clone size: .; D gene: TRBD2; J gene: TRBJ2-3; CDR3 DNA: TGTGCCAGCAGTCCCCCACTAGCGGGGGGAGATACGCAGTATTTT; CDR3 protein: CASSPPLAGGDTQYF
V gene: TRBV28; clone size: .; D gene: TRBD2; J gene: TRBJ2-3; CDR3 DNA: TGTGCCAGCAGTTTGGGCGGGGGGGGCACAGATACGCAGTATTTT; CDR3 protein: CASSLGGGGTDTQYF
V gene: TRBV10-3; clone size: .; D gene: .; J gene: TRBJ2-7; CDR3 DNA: TGTGCCATCGCAGGCTTCCCGGGCGAGCAGTACTTC; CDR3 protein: CAIAGFPGEQYF
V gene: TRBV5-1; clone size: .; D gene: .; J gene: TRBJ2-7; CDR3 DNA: TGCGCCAGCAGGGACGCCACCTACGAGCAGTACTTC; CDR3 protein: CASRDATYEQYF
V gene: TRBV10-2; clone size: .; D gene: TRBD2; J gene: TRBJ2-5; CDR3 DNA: TGCGCCAGCCGGACTAGCGGGAGCCCCTCGGAGGAGACCCAGTACTTC; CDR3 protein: CASRTSGSPSEETQYF
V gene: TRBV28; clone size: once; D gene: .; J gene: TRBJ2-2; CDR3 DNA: TGTGCCAGCACCTTGATGGGGAGAAGGGAGCTGTTTTTT; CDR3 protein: CASTLMGRRELFF
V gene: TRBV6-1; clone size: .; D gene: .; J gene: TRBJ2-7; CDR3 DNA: TGTGCCAGCAGTGAAGCATGGGGGCAGGGCGGCTACGAGCAGTACTTC; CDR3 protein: CASSEAWGQGGYEQYF
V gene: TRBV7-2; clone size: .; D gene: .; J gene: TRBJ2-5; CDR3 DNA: TGTGCCAGCAGCTTAGCGCGGGAGACCCAGTACTTC; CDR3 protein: CASSLARETQYF
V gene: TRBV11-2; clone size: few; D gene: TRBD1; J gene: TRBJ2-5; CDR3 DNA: TGTGCCAGCAGCACAAGGGACAGAACCTACCAAGAGACCCAGTACTTC; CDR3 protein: CASSTRDRTYQETQYF
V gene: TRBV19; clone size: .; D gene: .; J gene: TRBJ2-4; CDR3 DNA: TGTGCCACCCAGCTCTCGGGGCAGGGGAGGGGTACCAAAAACATTCAGTACTTC; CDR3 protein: CATQLSGQGRGTKNIQYF
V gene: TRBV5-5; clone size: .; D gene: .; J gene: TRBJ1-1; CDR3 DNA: TGTGCCAGCAGCCAGGGGATTAGTCGGCCTAACACTGAAGCTTTCTTT; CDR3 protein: CASSQGISRPNTEAFF
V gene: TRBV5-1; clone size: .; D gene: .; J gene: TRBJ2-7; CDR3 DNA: TGCGCCAGCAGCAGGACAGCATCCTACGAGCAGTACTTC; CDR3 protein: CASSRTASYEQYF
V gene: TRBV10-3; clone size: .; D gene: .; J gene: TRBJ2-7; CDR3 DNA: TGTGCCATCAGGGAGGAGGGGACGAGCAACGAGCAGTACTTC; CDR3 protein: CAIREEGTSNEQYF
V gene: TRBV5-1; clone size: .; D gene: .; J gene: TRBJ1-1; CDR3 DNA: TGCGCCAGCAGCTTGGAATGGGGAGGGGACACTGAAGCTTTCTTT; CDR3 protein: CASSLEWGGDTEAFF
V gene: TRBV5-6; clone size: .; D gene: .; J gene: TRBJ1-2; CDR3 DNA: TGTGCCAGCAGCTTGGCCCGCCTCCCATATGGCTACACCTTC; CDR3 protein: CASSLARLPYGYTF
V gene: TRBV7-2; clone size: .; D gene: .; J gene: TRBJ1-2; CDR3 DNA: TGTGCCAGCAGCAAAGGCGCCGGGAGTGGCTATGGCTACACCTTC; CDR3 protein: CASSKGAGSGYGYTF
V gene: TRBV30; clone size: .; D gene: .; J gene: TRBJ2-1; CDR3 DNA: TGTGCCTGGAGTGGGAACAATGAGCAGTTCTTC; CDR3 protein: CAWSGNNEQFF
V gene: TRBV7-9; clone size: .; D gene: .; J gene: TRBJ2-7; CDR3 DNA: TGTGCCAGCAGTTTAACTATCCCCTACGAGCAGTACTTC; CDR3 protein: CASSLTIPYEQYF
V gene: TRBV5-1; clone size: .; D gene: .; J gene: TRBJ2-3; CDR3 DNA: TGCGCCAGCAGCTTGGTATCGGAGGGAAGCACGCAGTATTTT; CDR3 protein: CASSLVSEGSTQYF
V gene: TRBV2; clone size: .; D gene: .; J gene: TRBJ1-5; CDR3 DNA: TGTGCCAGCAGTGAAAAGTCCTACTATAGCAATCAGCCCCAGCATTTT; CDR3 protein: CASSEKSYYSNQPQHF
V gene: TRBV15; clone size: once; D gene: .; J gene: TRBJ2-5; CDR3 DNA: TGTGCCACCAGCAGAGATGCAGGACAAGAGACCCAGTACTTC; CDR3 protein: CATSRDAGQETQYF
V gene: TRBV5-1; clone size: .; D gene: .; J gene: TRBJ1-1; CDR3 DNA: TGCGCCAGCAGCTCTCTACAGGGTGGGGAAGCTTTCTTT; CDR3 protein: CASSSLQGGEAFF
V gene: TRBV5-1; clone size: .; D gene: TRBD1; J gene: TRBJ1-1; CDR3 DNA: TGCGCCAGCAGCTTGGCAGGGGGCAACACTGAAGCTTTCTTT; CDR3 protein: CASSLAGGNTEAFF
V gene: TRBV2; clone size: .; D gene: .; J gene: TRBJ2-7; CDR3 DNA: TGTGCCAGCAGTGAAGGGCGTAACTTACCCGAGCAGTACTTC; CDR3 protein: CASSEGRNLPEQYF
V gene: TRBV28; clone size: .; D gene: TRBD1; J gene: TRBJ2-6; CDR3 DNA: TGTGCCAGCAGTCCGGGGACAGCCACTGACTCTGGGGCCAACGTCCTGACTTTC; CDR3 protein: CASSPGTATDSGANVLTF
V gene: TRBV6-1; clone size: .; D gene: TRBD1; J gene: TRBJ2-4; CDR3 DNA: TGTGCCAGCAGTGAATTGAGGACAGGGTTGGTAAACATTCAGTACTTC; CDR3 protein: CASSELRTGLVNIQYF
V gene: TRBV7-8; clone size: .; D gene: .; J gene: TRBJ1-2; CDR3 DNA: TGTGCCAGCAGCTTCGGACCGGACTATGACTACACCTTC; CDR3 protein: CASSFGPDYDYTF
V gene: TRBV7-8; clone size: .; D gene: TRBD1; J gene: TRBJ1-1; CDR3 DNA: TGTGCCAGCAGCTATACAGGGGGCACTGAAGCTTTCTTT; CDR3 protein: CASSYTGGTEAFF
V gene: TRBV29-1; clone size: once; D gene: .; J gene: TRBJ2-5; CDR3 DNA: TGCAGCGGTCGGGCGGGGCCACAGACCCAGTACTTC; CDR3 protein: CSGRAGPQTQYF
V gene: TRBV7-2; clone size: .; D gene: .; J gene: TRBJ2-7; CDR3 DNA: TGTGCCAGCAGCCCAGGGGTGGGAGGATACGAGCAGTACTTC; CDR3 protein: CASSPGVGGYEQYF
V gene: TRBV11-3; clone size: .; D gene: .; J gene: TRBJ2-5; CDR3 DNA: TGTGCCAGCAGCTTATCCGAGACCCAGTACTTC; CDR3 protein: CASSLSETQYF
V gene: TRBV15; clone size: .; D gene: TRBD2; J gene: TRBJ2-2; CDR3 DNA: TGTGCCACCAGCAGGGGACTAGCGGGAGTAGGTGGCGGGGAGCTGTTTTTT; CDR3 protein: CATSRGLAGVGGGELFF
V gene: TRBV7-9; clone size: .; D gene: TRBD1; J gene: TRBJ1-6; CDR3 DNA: TGTGCCAGCAGCCCAGGACAGGGAGAGAGTGAGGCCCTCCACTTT; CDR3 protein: CASSPGQGESEALHF
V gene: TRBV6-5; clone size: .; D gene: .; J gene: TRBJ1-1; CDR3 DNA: TGTGCCAGCCAGTGGGGGGCTAACACTGAAGCTTTCTTT; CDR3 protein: CASQWGANTEAFF
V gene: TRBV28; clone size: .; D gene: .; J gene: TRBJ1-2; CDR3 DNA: TGTGCCAGCAGGATCTTACAGGGTCGCGACTATGGCTACACCTTC; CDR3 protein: CASRILQGRDYGYTF
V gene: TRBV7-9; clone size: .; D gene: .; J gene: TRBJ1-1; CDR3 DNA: TGTGCCAGCAGCAACCGGGACGGCGCCACTGAAGCTTTCTTT; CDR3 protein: CASSNRDGATEAFF
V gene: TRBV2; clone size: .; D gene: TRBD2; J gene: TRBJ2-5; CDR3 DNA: TGTGCCAGCTGGGAGGCTAGCGGGAGGATCGAGACCCAGTACTTC; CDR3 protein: CASWEASGRIETQYF
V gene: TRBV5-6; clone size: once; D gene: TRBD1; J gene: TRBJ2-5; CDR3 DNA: TGTGCCAGCAGCCGGACAGGGGGTTTTGAGACCCAGTACTTC; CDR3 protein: CASSRTGGFETQYF
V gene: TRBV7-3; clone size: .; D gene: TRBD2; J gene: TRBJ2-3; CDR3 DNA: TGTGCCAGCAGCAAAAGACTAGCGGGGGGCACAGATACGCAGTATTTT; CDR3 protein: CASSKRLAGGTDTQYF
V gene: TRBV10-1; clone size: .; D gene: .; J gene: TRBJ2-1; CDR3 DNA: TGCGCCAGCAGTGAGTCGGGGGGAGTGGTCAATGAGCAGTTCTTC; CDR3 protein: CASSESGGVVNEQFF
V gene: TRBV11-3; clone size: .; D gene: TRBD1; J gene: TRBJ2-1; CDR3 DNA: TGTGCCAGCAGCACAGGGGTTAGGAATGAGCAGTTCTTC; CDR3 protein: CASSTGVRNEQFF
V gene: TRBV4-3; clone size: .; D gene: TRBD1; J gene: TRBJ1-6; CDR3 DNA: TGCGCCAGCAGCCAAGAGATTCAGACAGGGGGTGTCCCTTCACCCCTCCACTTT; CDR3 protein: CASSQEIQTGGVPSPLHF
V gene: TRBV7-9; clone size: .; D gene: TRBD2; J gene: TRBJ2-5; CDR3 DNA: TGTGCCAGCAGCCCCCGGGGGGATCGGGGAGAGACCCAGTACTTC; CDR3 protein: CASSPRGDRGETQYF
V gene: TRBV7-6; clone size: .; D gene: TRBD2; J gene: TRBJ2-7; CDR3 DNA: TGTGCAGCGGGAAGTTACGAGCAGTACTTC; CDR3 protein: CAAGSYEQYF
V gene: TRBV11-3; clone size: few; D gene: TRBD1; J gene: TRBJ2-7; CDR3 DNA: TGTGCCAGCAGCTTAGTCATGCCAGGGGGCGAGCAGTACTTC; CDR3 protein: CASSLVMPGGEQYF
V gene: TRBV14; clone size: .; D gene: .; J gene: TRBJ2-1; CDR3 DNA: TGTGCCAGCAGCCAAGATTGGGCGACTAGAGAGCAGTTCTTC; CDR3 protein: CASSQDWATREQFF
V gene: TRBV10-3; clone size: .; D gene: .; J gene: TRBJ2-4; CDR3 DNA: TGTGCCATCAGTGAGTCAAGGATTCAGTACTTC; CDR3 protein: CAISESRIQYF
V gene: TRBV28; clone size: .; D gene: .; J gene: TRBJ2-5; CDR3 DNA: TGTGCCACCAGCTTAACAGAGACCCAGTACTTC; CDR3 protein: CATSLTETQYF
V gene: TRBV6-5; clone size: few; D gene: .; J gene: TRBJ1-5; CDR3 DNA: TGTGCCAGCAGCCCTTTCGATAGCAATCAGCCCCAGCATTTT; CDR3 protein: CASSPFDSNQPQHF
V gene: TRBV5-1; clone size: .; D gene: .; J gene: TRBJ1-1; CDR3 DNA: TGCGCCAGCAGCTTGTCGGACAGAGGGAACACTGAAGCTTTCTTT; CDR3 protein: CASSLSDRGNTEAFF